The clone carrying this T cell receptor beta chain showed up just a few times. This sample was taken from a study of tissue T cells after allogeneic stem cell transplantation. Method: immunoSEQ multiplex PCR; TCRdb's copy keeps in-frame clones and lacks some. The table has about 3,900 clones, 50% to 60% seen once. CDR1 is KGHSH, CDR2 LQKENI, per germline. V shed 5 bases and J 9 bases; nucleotides not matched to a gene: 17. CDR3 size: 17 residues. The TCR sequence derives from a male donor older than 55 with lung cancer. The sample was tissue from the ileum, taken at autopsy. This rearrangement joins TRBV18 to TRBJ2-1, with 9 nucleotides matching TRBD2. The CDR3 sequence: CASSSLQPGLAFSEQFF. As DNA, the CDR3 is TGTGCCAGCTCATCCCTCCAACCGGGACTAGCATTCAGTGAGCAGTTCTTC.